These T cell receptor beta chains were read from a single sample in a study of blood T cell repertoires in COVID-19. Here immunoSEQ multiplex PCR was the method, and the copy in TCRdb shows in-frame clones only, minus some. The repertoire holds about 150,000 clones, with 87% as singletons. Sample: peripheral blood. The receptors shown here come from an elderly man with acute or convalescent COVID-19. Each CDR3 is given with its conserved first and last residue. Fields, in order: V gene, D gene, J gene, clone size, CDR3 DNA, CDR3 protein. The D gene is left open where the match is weak. Size values are once, few and many counts, or a class for expanded clones, and some rows have none.

TRBV19	TRBD2	TRBJ2-3	-	TGTGCCAGTAGTGCGGCTAGCGGGAGCTCTTGGACAGATACGCAGTATTTT	CASSAASGSSWTDTQYF
TRBV5-1	TRBD1	TRBJ2-2	-	TGCGCCAGCAGCGGGGGACAGGGGGCGACCGGGGAGCTGTTTTTT	CASSGGQGATGELFF
TRBV2	TRBD1	TRBJ1-5	-	TGTGCCAGCACCCTGACAGGGGCCAATCAGCCCCAGCATTTT	CASTLTGANQPQHF
TRBV12-3/TRBV12-4	-	TRBJ2-1	-	TGTGCCAGCAGTCCGGACTCGCATTGGCAGTTCTTC	CASSPDSHWQFF
TRBV30	-	TRBJ1-4	-	TGTGCCTGGCTGCCTAGCGGCGCAACTAATGAAAAACTGTTTTTT	CAWLPSGATNEKLFF
TRBV3-1/TRBV3-2	-	TRBJ1-1	-	TGTGCCAGCAGCCAAGTTGAAGCTAATGAAGCTTTCTTT	CASSQVEANEAFF
TRBV5-1	-	TRBJ1-5	once	TGCGCCAGCAGCTTGGAAGGAGGCAATCAGCCCCAGCATTTT	CASSLEGGNQPQHF
TRBV29-1	-	TRBJ2-5	-	TGCAGCGTTCTACGACCCATAGGCAGGGAAGAGACCCAGTACTTC	CSVLRPIGREETQYF
TRBV6-5	TRBD2	TRBJ2-1	few	TGTGCCAGCAGGACCACTAGCGGCTTCTTCAATGAGCAGTTCTTC	CASRTTSGFFNEQFF
TRBV6-6	-	TRBJ1-4	-	TGTGCCAGCAGTTACCTTGGGCCAGAAATTAATGAAAAACTGTTTTTT	CASSYLGPEINEKLFF
TRBV6-5	-	TRBJ2-5	-	TGTGCCAGCAGGATGGGGGGAGGTCAAGAGACCCAGTACTTC	CASRMGGGQETQYF
TRBV4-1	TRBD1	TRBJ2-2	-	TGCGCCAGCAGCCAAGGCCCCCCGGGACAGGGGGGGCCCGGGGAGCTGTTTTTT	CASSQGPPGQGGPGELFF
TRBV9	-	TRBJ1-1	once	TGTGCCAGCGGTTCCACCCAGGGCAGCAACACTGAAGCTTTCTTT	CASGSTQGSNTEAFF
TRBV7-2	TRBD2	TRBJ2-7	once	TGTGCCAGCAGCTTAGGTAGCGGGGGGGGATCCTACGAGCAGTACTTC	CASSLGSGGGSYEQYF
TRBV6-1	-	TRBJ1-6	-	TGTGCCAGCAGTGAGCAACCGACACGACCTAATTCACCCCTCCACTTT	CASSEQPTRPNSPLHF
TRBV6-4	-	TRBJ1-2	-	TGTGCCAGCAGTGACTCAAACAGGCACTATGGCTACACCTTC	CASSDSNRHYGYTF
TRBV2	-	TRBJ1-2	-	TGTGCCAGCAGCGTCCGGGTCGGTGGCTACACCTTC	CASSVRVGGYTF
TRBV7-9	TRBD2	TRBJ2-7	-	TGTGCCAGCAGCTCCCGGGGGGGCCTCTACGAGCAGTACTTC	CASSSRGGLYEQYF
TRBV19	-	TRBJ2-1	-	TGTGCCAGTAGTATCCCCCGAGAAACCTACAATGAGCAGTTCTTC	CASSIPRETYNEQFF
TRBV5-1	TRBD1	TRBJ1-4	-	TGCGCCAGCAGCCTCGTGGGGGACAGCGGTGGTGAAAAACTGTTTTTT	CASSLVGDSGGEKLFF
TRBV29-1	TRBD1	TRBJ2-3	-	TGCAGCGTTGGAGACAGGGGGAACACAGATACGCAGTATTTT	CSVGDRGNTDTQYF
TRBV6-2/TRBV6-3	-	TRBJ1-5	-	TGTGCCAGCAGTAACCGACAGATACGAAATCAGCCCCAGCATTTT	CASSNRQIRNQPQHF
TRBV29-1	TRBD1	TRBJ1-2	-	TGCAGCGTCGAGGGAGGACAGGGTAACTATGGCTACACCTTC	CSVEGGQGNYGYTF
TRBV4-2	-	TRBJ1-4	-	TGTGCCAGCAGCCAAGATGGGGGGGCGAGTTGGGAAAAACTGTTTTTT	CASSQDGGASWEKLFF
TRBV5-1	TRBD1	TRBJ2-7	-	TGCGCCAGCAGGTCCCCGGACAGGAACTACGAGCAGTACTTC	CASRSPDRNYEQYF
TRBV2	TRBD1	TRBJ2-4	-	TGTGCCAGCAGTACAGGGGTGATGGACATTCAGTACTTC	CASSTGVMDIQYF